This is a list of T cell receptor beta chains from one sample in a study of cytomegalovirus exposure and HLA in healthy donors. Some clones are missing from TCRdb's copy, which holds only in-frame ones; the method was immunoSEQ multiplex PCR. This sample carries about 210,000 clones, around 79% of them seen once, and the ten largest clones take 0.35% to 0.5%. The sample consisted of PBMCs. These receptors were taken from a male donor in good health and CMV-seropositive. Both conserved end residues are part of each CDR3. A D gene is named only where the DNA matches it firmly. The listing skips clone size in some rows; elsewhere it reads once, few, many or a size class.

D gene | J gene | V gene | clone size | CDR3 DNA | CDR3 protein
TRBD2 | TRBJ2-3 | TRBV5-5 | . | TGTGCCAGCAGCTTGGATGCGGGGGGCACAGATACGCAGTATTTT | CASSLDAGGTDTQYF
TRBD2 | TRBJ2-4 | TRBV5-1 | . | TGCGCCAGCACATTAGCGGGTGGGAACATTCAGTACTTC | CASTLAGGNIQYF
. | TRBJ2-5 | TRBV4-3 | . | TGCGCCAGCAGCCAAGCGAGGTCAGATCGGGAGACCCAGTACTTC | CASSQARSDRETQYF
TRBD2 | TRBJ2-3 | TRBV5-4 | once | TGTGCCAGCTATGATACCCGTAGCGGGATTAGCACAGATACGCAGTATTTT | CASYDTRSGISTDTQYF
TRBD2 | TRBJ2-4 | TRBV30 | few | TGTGCCTGGAGCCTCATGGCGGGAGGTGGCAAAAACATTCAGTACTTC | CAWSLMAGGGKNIQYF
. | TRBJ2-2 | TRBV21-1 | . | TGTGCCAGCAGCCGACAGACCCAGACTAGCTCGCGAGGCACCGGGGAGCTGTTTTTT | CASSRQTQTSSRGTGELFF
. | TRBJ2-3 | TRBV9 | . | TGTGCCAGCAGCGTTTTGTCGGGAGAATCAGATACGCAGTATTTT | CASSVLSGESDTQYF
TRBD2 | TRBJ2-3 | TRBV4-3 | few | TGCGCCAGCAGCCAAGTACCGAGCGGGGGAGGTAGTGCAGATACGCAGTATTTT | CASSQVPSGGGSADTQYF
TRBD1 | TRBJ2-3 | TRBV6-6 | . | TGTGCCAGCGATTTAACCCCGGGACAGGCGAAAGATACGCAGTATTTT | CASDLTPGQAKDTQYF
TRBD1 | TRBJ2-7 | TRBV18 | once | TGTGCCAGCTCACCCTACGACAGGGCCCTAGAGCAGTACTTC | CASSPYDRALEQYF
. | TRBJ1-2 | TRBV9 | . | TGTGCCAGCAGCACTCCGACACGATCAAACTATGGCTACACCTTC | CASSTPTRSNYGYTF
. | TRBJ2-7 | TRBV7-2 | . | TGTGCCAGCAGCTTAGCTCAGGTCTACGAGCAGTACTTC | CASSLAQVYEQYF
TRBD1 | TRBJ2-4 | TRBV10-3 | . | TGTGCCGCCGGACAGGGTCCAAACATTCAGTACTTC | CAAGQGPNIQYF
TRBD2 | TRBJ2-2 | TRBV7-3 | . | TGTGCCAGCAGCTTAAGGGCTAGCGGGGGGTCCTCGAACACCGGGGAGCTGTTTTTT | CASSLRASGGSSNTGELFF
. | TRBJ1-1 | TRBV7-3 | once | TGTGCCAGCAGCGTGGGACTTACGAACACTGAAGCTTTCTTT | CASSVGLTNTEAFF
. | TRBJ1-1 | TRBV9 | . | TGTGCCAGCAATGTAGATGAGAACACTGAAGCTTTCTTT | CASNVDENTEAFF
. | TRBJ2-1 | TRBV14 | . | TGTGCCAGCAGCCAAACAGGGCTTAAGCAGTTCTTC | CASSQTGLKQFF
TRBD2 | TRBJ2-1 | TRBV4-3 | . | TGCGCCAGCAGCCGGGGACTAGTGTTCAATGAGCAGTTCTTC | CASSRGLVFNEQFF
TRBD1 | TRBJ2-5 | TRBV7-9 | . | TGTGCCAGCAGCTTAGTACAGGGGCCGGCGGTTCAGTACTTC | CASSLVQGPAVQYF
. | TRBJ2-2 | TRBV29-1 | few | TGCAGCGCTGAGGGTCCCCACGGAGGAACCGGGGAGCTGTTTTTT | CSAEGPHGGTGELFF
TRBD1 | TRBJ2-7 | TRBV7-8 | . | TGTGCCAGCAGCCCCCGACAGGGGTCCACGGGGGAGCAGTACTTC | CASSPRQGSTGEQYF
. | TRBJ1-5 | TRBV28 | . | TGTGCCAGCAGTTTATGGGAGGGCAGGGCCCTCGATCAGCCCCAGCATTTT | CASSLWEGRALDQPQHF
. | TRBJ2-3 | TRBV7-2 | . | TGTGCCAGCAGCTTAGGGGCCAGGATAGATACGCAGTATTTT | CASSLGARIDTQYF
TRBD2 | TRBJ2-5 | TRBV4-2 | . | TGTGCCAGCAGCCACTCTAGCGGGGGGGCCATCGGGGAGACCCAGTACTTC | CASSHSSGGAIGETQYF
. | TRBJ2-2 | TRBV7-2 | . | TGTGCCGTCCCCCCCTCGGGGAGAGATAGGGAGCTGTTTTTT | CAVPPSGRDRELFF
TRBD2 | TRBJ2-1 | TRBV5-6 | . | TGTGCCAGCAGCTTGGGCGCGGGAGGGGCCTACAATGAGCAGTTCTTC | CASSLGAGGAYNEQFF
. | TRBJ2-4 | TRBV7-9 | . | TGTGCCAGCAGCTTTGAGGGTCCCCGCTATTACTTC | CASSFEGPRYYF
. | TRBJ2-4 | TRBV20-1 | . | TGCAGTGCTAGCCCAGTGGACATTCAGTACTTC | CSASPVDIQYF
TRBD1 | TRBJ2-7 | TRBV5-6 | . | TGTGCCAGCAGCTACGACAGGGGCGGCTACGAGCAGTACTTC | CASSYDRGGYEQYF
. | TRBJ1-1 | TRBV6-6 | . | TGTGCCAGCAGTTACACTGAGGGCACTGAAGCTTTCTTT | CASSYTEGTEAFF
TRBD2 | TRBJ2-7 | TRBV5-5 | . | TGTGCCAGCAGCTCCCTCGGTCTAGCGGGAGACGAGCAGTACTTC | CASSSLGLAGDEQYF
TRBD1 | TRBJ2-3 | TRBV14 | once | TGTGCCAGCAGCCTCATAGGGGGCCACAGCACAGATACGCAGTATTTT | CASSLIGGHSTDTQYF
. | TRBJ2-7 | TRBV28 | . | TGTGCCAGCACCCGATCGGGGGAGGTCTCCTACGAGCAGTACTTC | CASTRSGEVSYEQYF
TRBD1 | TRBJ1-4 | TRBV25-1 | . | TGTGCCAGCAGTGAATTCGACAGGGCTATTGGAAAACTGTTTTTT | CASSEFDRAIGKLFF
. | TRBJ2-4 | TRBV19 | . | TGTGCCAGTAGTATAAGGCAGGGCCCTAACAAAAACATTCAGTACTTC | CASSIRQGPNKNIQYF
. | TRBJ1-1 | TRBV5-1 | . | TGCGCCAGCAGCCCGACGAGGAGGAACACTGAAGCTTTCTTT | CASSPTRRNTEAFF
TRBD1 | TRBJ1-3 | TRBV7-2 | . | TGTGCCAGCAGCCCTAGACAGGGCGGGGGAAACACCATATATTTT | CASSPRQGGGNTIYF
. | TRBJ2-1 | TRBV1 | . | TGCACCAGCAGCCCTAGCTTAGGCACTTGGAATGAGCAGTTCTTC | CTSSPSLGTWNEQFF
. | TRBJ1-1 | TRBV19 | few | TGTGCCAGTACCTTATCGTCGCAGGGGTCACGAGCTTTCTTT | CASTLSSQGSRAFF
. | TRBJ1-3 | TRBV10-3 | . | TGTGCCGCACAGTCCTCCGGGGACACCATATATTTT | CAAQSSGDTIYF
TRBD2 | TRBJ2-5 | TRBV7-9 | . | TGTGCCAGCAGCTTAAAGGGCGGGAGGGCCGAGACCCAGTACTTC | CASSLKGGRAETQYF
TRBD1 | TRBJ2-5 | TRBV15 | few | TGTGCCACCAGCAGACCCGGGACAGGGGGCAAAGAGACCCAGTACTTC | CATSRPGTGGKETQYF
. | TRBJ2-3 | TRBV7-6 | . | TGTGCCAGCAGCTCGGATCTGGGACTTGGGACAGATACGCAGTATTTT | CASSSDLGLGTDTQYF
. | TRBJ1-1 | TRBV6-1 | . | TGTGCCAGCAGGCAGGGCGGAACTGAAGCTTTCTTT | CASRQGGTEAFF
. | TRBJ2-3 | TRBV21-1 | few | TGTGCCAGCAGCAAACCTGCCCCTAGCGGTTTCACAGATACGCAGTATTTT | CASSKPAPSGFTDTQYF
TRBD1 | TRBJ2-1 | TRBV5-1 | . | TGCGCCAGCAGCTTGGCCCTCGGGACAGACTTTTATCACAATGAGCAGTTCTTC | CASSLALGTDFYHNEQFF
. | TRBJ2-3 | TRBV27 | . | TGTGCCAGCAGTTTTTTGGGCTATGTGGGTTCAGGTCCAGATACGCAGTATTTT | CASSFLGYVGSGPDTQYF
TRBD1 | TRBJ1-1 | TRBV25-1 | . | TGTGCCAGCAGTGATAGCCAGGGGGGCACTGAAGCTTTCTTT | CASSDSQGGTEAFF